The rows below give T cell receptor beta chains drawn from one sample of a study of cytomegalovirus exposure and HLA in healthy donors. Sequencing used immunoSEQ multiplex PCR; TCRdb keeps in-frame clones, though not all of them. The sample records about 240,000 clones, about 86% being singletons. The material sequenced was PBMCs. All receptors derive from a woman aged 25 to 45 in good health and CMV-seropositive. CDR3s include the opening cysteine and the closing phenylalanine or tryptophan. A D gene is named only where the DNA matches it firmly. The size field is filled for only some rows; it gives once, few, many or a size class.

V: TRBV11-3
D: TRBD2
J: TRBJ2-7
size: -
CDR3: CASSLLSGSEQYF
DNA: TGTGCCAGCAGCTTGTTGAGCGGGAGCGAGCAGTACTTC

V: TRBV2
D: TRBD2
J: TRBJ2-7
size: -
CDR3: CASSEIWGGEQYF
DNA: TGTGCCAGCAGTGAAATTTGGGGGGGCGAGCAGTACTTC

V: TRBV6-6
D: TRBD1
J: TRBJ1-3
size: -
CDR3: CASSYHRTGESPTIYF
DNA: TGTGCCAGCAGTTACCATCGCACAGGGGAAAGCCCCACCATATATTTT

V: TRBV6-1
D: TRBD2
J: TRBJ2-1
size: -
CDR3: CASSETSGSYNEQFF
DNA: TGTGCCAGCAGTGAGACTAGCGGCTCCTACAATGAGCAGTTCTTC

V: TRBV7-8
D: -
J: TRBJ2-5
size: -
CDR3: CASSLRRGRGETQYF
DNA: TGTGCCAGCAGCTTACGAAGGGGTAGGGGGGAGACCCAGTACTTC

V: TRBV28
D: TRBD2
J: TRBJ2-7
size: -
CDR3: CASKASGRKAYEQYF
DNA: TGTGCCAGCAAGGCTAGCGGGAGAAAGGCCTACGAGCAGTACTTC

V: TRBV25-1
D: -
J: TRBJ2-5
size: -
CDR3: CASSDAGTAQETQYF
DNA: TGTGCCAGCAGTGACGCGGGGACAGCCCAAGAGACCCAGTACTTC

V: TRBV5-1
D: -
J: TRBJ2-5
size: once
CDR3: CASSWGDSQETQYF
DNA: TGCGCCAGCAGCTGGGGGGACAGCCAAGAGACCCAGTACTTC

V: TRBV28
D: TRBD1
J: TRBJ1-2
size: few
CDR3: CASSFGTDYGYTF
DNA: TGTGCCAGCAGTTTCGGGACAGACTATGGCTACACCTTC

V: TRBV6-1
D: -
J: TRBJ1-5
size: once
CDR3: CASSVDGGGNQPQHF
DNA: TGTGCCAGCAGTGTCGACGGGGGTGGCAATCAGCCCCAGCATTTT

V: TRBV27
D: -
J: TRBJ1-4
size: -
CDR3: CASSLSYSYNEKLFF
DNA: TGTGCCAGCAGTTTATCGTATAGTTATAATGAAAAACTGTTTTTT

V: TRBV7-3
D: -
J: TRBJ2-1
size: -
CDR3: CASSLTGRYNEQFF
DNA: TGTGCCAGCAGCTTAACAGGGAGGTACAATGAGCAGTTCTTC

V: TRBV5-6
D: -
J: TRBJ2-1
size: -
CDR3: CASRGARGDEQFF
DNA: TGTGCCAGTCGGGGGGCCCGGGGCGATGAGCAGTTCTTC

V: TRBV11-1
D: TRBD1
J: TRBJ2-7
size: -
CDR3: CASSLALTDRGFLYEQYF
DNA: TGTGCCAGCAGCTTAGCTCTTACTGACAGGGGCTTCTTATACGAGCAGTACTTC

V: TRBV19
D: -
J: TRBJ1-2
size: -
CDR3: CASGGLEGYGYTF
DNA: TGTGCCAGTGGAGGGTTGGAGGGCTATGGCTACACCTTC

V: TRBV6-6
D: -
J: TRBJ2-5
size: -
CDR3: CASSTTGRQETQYF
DNA: TGTGCCAGCAGTACGACCGGGAGACAAGAGACCCAGTACTTC

V: TRBV5-4
D: TRBD1
J: TRBJ2-6
size: -
CDR3: CASSRRGQGAGANVLTF
DNA: TGTGCCAGCAGCCGAAGGGGACAGGGGGCCGGGGCCAACGTCCTGACTTTC

V: TRBV18
D: -
J: TRBJ1-1
size: -
CDR3: CASSRYGGASPNTEAFF
DNA: TGTGCCAGCTCACGTTACGGGGGAGCAAGTCCGAACACTGAAGCTTTCTTT

V: TRBV15
D: -
J: TRBJ1-3
size: -
CDR3: CATSRGPGHPDTIYF
DNA: TGTGCCACCAGCAGGGGTCCGGGACACCCCGACACCATATATTTT

V: TRBV5-4
D: -
J: TRBJ2-5
size: -
CDR3: CASSQDKSGTQYF
DNA: TGTGCCAGCAGCCAGGACAAATCGGGGACCCAGTACTTC

V: TRBV5-5
D: -
J: TRBJ2-7
size: -
CDR3: CASSWGLTSYEQYF
DNA: TGTGCCAGCAGCTGGGGACTGACCTCCTACGAGCAGTACTTC

V: TRBV25-1
D: TRBD1
J: TRBJ2-1
size: -
CDR3: CASSEFWTGPSSNEQFF
DNA: TGTGCCAGCAGTGAATTCTGGACAGGGCCTTCTAGCAATGAGCAGTTCTTC

V: TRBV11-2
D: -
J: TRBJ1-2
size: once
CDR3: CASSLTTTANYGYTF
DNA: TGTGCCAGCAGCCTCACAACGACTGCGAACTATGGCTACACCTTC

V: TRBV10-1
D: -
J: TRBJ2-1
size: -
CDR3: CASSVGPNNEQFF
DNA: TGCGCCAGCAGTGTGGGCCCGAACAATGAGCAGTTCTTC

V: TRBV4-2
D: TRBD2
J: TRBJ2-3
size: -
CDR3: CASSQDPPSGSADTQYF
DNA: TGTGCCAGCAGCCAAGATCCCCCTAGCGGGAGTGCAGATACGCAGTATTTT

V: TRBV5-1
D: TRBD1
J: TRBJ1-2
size: -
CDR3: CASSLTGQGNYGYTF
DNA: TGCGCCAGCAGCCTAACCGGACAGGGAAACTATGGCTACACCTTC

V: TRBV15
D: -
J: TRBJ1-5
size: -
CDR3: CATSRSRQTSYPQPQHF
DNA: TGTGCCACCAGCCGAAGTAGACAGACCTCATACCCTCAGCCCCAGCATTTT

V: TRBV6-5
D: -
J: TRBJ1-1
size: -
CDR3: CASSYSFGDLNTEAFF
DNA: TGTGCCAGCAGTTACTCGTTTGGGGACTTGAACACTGAAGCTTTCTTT

V: TRBV5-1
D: -
J: TRBJ2-2
size: -
CDR3: CASSSRMWDTKRNTGELFF
DNA: TGCGCCAGCAGCTCCCGGATGTGGGACACTAAGCGGAACACCGGGGAGCTGTTTTTT

V: TRBV29-1
D: TRBD2
J: TRBJ2-1
size: -
CDR3: CSVPGLDGYEQFF
DNA: TGCAGCGTACCGGGACTAGACGGATATGAGCAGTTCTTC

V: TRBV9
D: TRBD1
J: TRBJ1-1
size: once
CDR3: CASSVEDRGTEAFF
DNA: TGTGCCAGCAGCGTAGAGGACAGGGGTACTGAAGCTTTCTTT

V: TRBV11-1
D: TRBD2
J: TRBJ2-1
size: -
CDR3: CASRLGTSGYNEQFF
DNA: TGTGCCAGCAGACTTGGGACTAGCGGTTACAATGAGCAGTTCTTC

V: TRBV5-1
D: -
J: TRBJ1-1
size: -
CDR3: CASSPNQGNTEAFF
DNA: TGCGCCAGCAGCCCAAATCAGGGGAACACTGAAGCTTTCTTT

V: TRBV7-3
D: TRBD2
J: TRBJ2-2
size: -
CDR3: CASSRGTSGPNTGELFF
DNA: TGTGCCAGCAGCCGGGGGACTAGCGGGCCGAACACCGGGGAGCTGTTTTTT

V: TRBV28
D: TRBD1
J: TRBJ2-3
size: -
CDR3: CASSSDRVNTDTQYF
DNA: TGTGCCAGCAGTTCGGACAGGGTGAACACAGATACGCAGTATTTT

V: TRBV5-1
D: -
J: TRBJ2-2
size: -
CDR3: CASSLGSSPYTGELFF
DNA: TGCGCCAGCAGCTTGGGTTCTAGCCCCTACACCGGGGAGCTGTTTTTT

V: TRBV5-1
D: -
J: TRBJ2-1
size: -
CDR3: CASSLVESSYNEQFF
DNA: TGCGCCAGCAGCTTGGTGGAGAGCTCCTACAATGAGCAGTTCTTC

V: TRBV5-6
D: -
J: TRBJ2-1
size: -
CDR3: CASSRDNEQFF
DNA: TGTGCCAGCAGCCGCGACAATGAGCAGTTCTTC

V: TRBV5-1
D: TRBD1
J: TRBJ1-3
size: -
CDR3: CASSLGHRGLSSGNTIYF
DNA: TGCGCCAGCAGCTTGGGTCATAGGGGGCTCAGCTCTGGAAACACCATATATTTT

V: TRBV5-4
D: TRBD2
J: TRBJ2-2
size: -
CDR3: CASGLQRENTGELFF
DNA: TGTGCCAGCGGCCTGCAGCGGGAGAACACCGGGGAGCTGTTTTTT